Given below is one T cell receptor (beta chain) in context. Assay: immunoSEQ multiplex PCR; the TCRdb copy retains only in-frame clones and omits some. The sample yields nearly 300,000 clones, approximately 76% seen once. This sample is part of a study of cytotoxic CD8 clonotypes in ibrutinib-treated CLL. Study context: Complete response was seen in 2 patients and partial in around 24; around twelve progressed and roughly 14 stayed remitted after a median around 64 months.

With 3 bases removed from V and 7 bases from J, the gap between germline ends came to 13 bases. Germline CDR1 SNHLY, CDR2 FYNNEI. The length of the CDR3 is 14 residues. The sequence derives from a human donor with chronic lymphocytic leukemia. The sample in question was PBMCs, obtained at disease progression, from a patient treated with ibrutinib. This rearrangement joins TRBV2 to TRBJ1-5, with D tentatively TRBD1 (6 bases). DNA of the CDR3: TGTGCCAGCAGTGACGGGACACGAGGGCAGCCCCAGCATTTT. The encoded protein is CASSDGTRGQPQHF.